The next 28 T cell receptor beta chains were all read from a single sample in a study of T cell responses to AZD1222 COVID-19 vaccine. This table comes from immunoSEQ multiplex PCR, and its TCRdb copy is limited to in-frame clones, with some not included. The sample consists of 100,000 to 150,000 clones, more than 80% of them appearing once. The sample in question was peripheral blood, obtained 28 days after the second AZD1222 dose. The origin of the receptors is an adult who received the AZD1222 COVID-19 vaccine.

The chain has TRBV7-3 and TRBJ2-3; 8 positions agree with TRBD2. Germline CDR1 and CDR2: SGHTA and FQGTGA. The V segment lost 5 bases and the J segment 0 bases; nucleotides outside the gene matches: 1. This CDR3 comprises 14 residues. The CDR3 reads CASSPGGSTDTQYF. CDR3 nucleotide sequence: TGTGCCAGCAGCCCGGGGGGGAGCACAGATACGCAGTATTTT.

The genes are TRBV28 and TRBJ2-2; possibly TRBD1 for D (5 bases). Germline loops: CDR1 MDHEN, CDR2 SYDVKM. There are 12 residues in the CDR3. Between the trimmed V and J ends, which lost 10 bases and 7 bases, there was a span of 13 bases. The CDR3 loop is CATYSGNGELFF. CDR3 nucleotides: TGTGCCACCTATTCAGGGAACGGGGAGCTGTTTTTT.

The V call is TRBV10-1, the J call TRBJ2-3; TRBD1 aligns across 7 bases. The CDR3 length is 16 residues. The V and J ends lost 2 bases and 0 bases, in that order; junction bases with no gene match: 5. In germline, CDR1 is WNHNN, CDR2 SYGVQD (reference sequence). The CDR3 here is CASSEAQQGSTDTQYF. CDR3 sequence (DNA): TGCGCCAGCAGTGAGGCCCAACAGGGGAGCACAGATACGCAGTATTTT.

The genes are TRBV6-6 and TRBJ2-7, with D possibly TRBD2 on 6 matching bases. The ends were cut back, 0 bases at V and 1 base at J, with 13 bases in the middle. The CDR3 extends over 16 amino acids. The germline CDR1 and CDR2 sequences are MNHNY and SVGAGI (reference sequence). The CDR3 DNA follows: TGTGCCAGCAGTTACTCACCCCGGAGGGGATCCTACGAGCAGTACTTC. Its translation is CASSYSPRRGSYEQYF.

The chain uses TRBV29-1 and TRBJ2-7; TRBD2 is a possible D gene (6 bases). The V end lost 4 bases, the J end lost 0 bases, and 7 bases lay between the germline ends. The CDR3 covers 12 residues. The germline V gene has CDR1 SQVTM and CDR2 ANQGSEA. CDR3 in amino acids: CSVARDSYEQYF. The CDR3 bases are TGCAGCGTTGCGCGGGACTCCTACGAGCAGTACTTC.

This chain joins TRBV7-8 and TRBJ2-7; 7 nucleotides align to TRBD2. After removal of 2 bases from V and 3 bases from J, the junction contained 7 bases not matched to a gene. The CDR3 length is 15 residues. Per germline, CDR1 SGHVS and CDR2 FQNEAQ. The CDR3 nucleotides read TGTGCCAGCAGCTTAAGGCGGGAGAGAAGCTACGAGCAGTACTTC. Translated: CASSLRRERSYEQYF.

This rearrangement joins TRBV4-2 to TRBJ2-3; 10 positions match TRBD1. Trimming at V came to 5 bases and at J to 1 base, leaving 6 bases not matched to a gene. CDR1 and CDR2 (germline): LGHNA, YNFKEQ. The CDR3 sequence is 16 residues long. The CDR3 bases are TGTGCCAGCAGCGGAACCGGGACAGGGGGCACAGATACGCAGTATTTT. As protein: CASSGTGTGGTDTQYF.

The gene calls are TRBV19 and TRBJ1-2; no clear D. The CDR3 consists of 13 residues. Germline values: CDR1 LNHDA, CDR2 SQIVND (reference sequence). V lost 4 bases and J lost 4, with 10 bases in between. This chain's CDR3 is CASSREGSYGYTF. CDR3 bases: TGTGCCAGTAGTAGGGAGGGTTCCTATGGCTACACCTTC.

The rearrangement joins TRBV5-6 to TRBJ1-5; 11 bases map to TRBD1. The CDR3 runs 14 residues. Germline V lookup: CDR1 SGHDT, CDR2 YYEEEE. The J segment lost 5 bases and the V segment lost 5 bases, leaving 3 bases of the junction unmatched. Here the CDR3 DNA reads TGTGCCAGCAGGCGGACAGGGGGCGATCAGCCCCAGCATTTT. Protein product: CASRRTGGDQPQHF.

V and J are TRBV3-1 (or the pseudogene TRBV3-2) and TRBJ1-2; TRBD1 agrees at 7 bases. This CDR3 region has 13 residues. Trimming at V came to 0 bases and at J to 7 bases, leaving 2 bases not matched to a gene. Germline V gene lookup returns CDR1 LGHDT and CDR2 YNNKEL (reference sequence). CDR3 region: CASSQDHRGGYTF. CDR3 DNA sequence: TGTGCCAGCAGCCAAGACCACAGGGGTGGCTACACCTTC.

A few counts support this clone. This chain joins TRBV6-2 or TRBV6-3 and TRBJ2-7, with 8 bases identical to TRBD1. The CDR3 has 16 amino acids. The V gene's germline CDR1 is MNHEY and CDR2 SVGEGT. The J segment lost 3 bases and the V segment lost 2 bases, leaving 9 bases of the junction unmatched. The DNA for the CDR3 is TGTGCCAGCAGTTACCAGACCGGGACAGGAAGCTACGAGCAGTACTTC. Residues: CASSYQTGTGSYEQYF.

In its sample, this clone was seen once. CDR3: CASSTSYEQYF. In DNA form, the CDR3 reads TGTGCCAGCAGCACTAGCTACGAGCAGTACTTC. The chain couples TRBV5-4 to TRBJ2-7, with a tentative D call TRBD2 (5 bases). CDR3 length: 11 amino acids. V lost 4 bases and J 3 bases, leaving 5 bases between the germline ends. CDR1 SGHNT and CDR2 YYREEE come from the germline V gene (reference sequence).

The V gene is TRBV7-3, the J gene TRBJ2-7; 7 positions match TRBD1. Germline V gives CDR1 SGHTA, CDR2 FQGTGA. CDR3 length: 14 residues. V was clipped by 2 bases and J by 9 bases; unmatched bases: 10. CDR3 protein: CASSLFPTGRGQYF. DNA for the CDR3: TGTGCCAGCAGCTTATTCCCGACAGGGCGCGGGCAGTACTTC. Based on the CDR3 plus reference TRBV7-3 and TRBJ2-7, the full variable domain is GAGVSQTPSNKVTEKGKYVELRCDPISGHTALYWYRQSLGQGPEFLIYFQGTGAADDSGLPNDRFFAVRPEGSVSTLKIQRTERGDSAVYLCASSLFPTGRGQYFGPGTRLTVT.

The rearrangement joins TRBV6-5 to TRBJ1-5; a possible D gene is TRBD1 (6 bases). Germline lookup yields CDR1 MNHEY and CDR2 SVGAGI. Trimming stripped 8 bases from V and 7 bases from J, with 15 bases between. This CDR3 is 13 amino acids long. CDR3 DNA: TGTGCCAGCCGGGCGGGGGCGGAACAGCCCCAGCATTTT. This gives the protein CASRAGAEQPQHF.

This chain connects TRBV19 to TRBJ1-2; 11 positions match TRBD1. Germline lookup yields CDR1 LNHDA and CDR2 SQIVND (reference sequence). The ends lost 9 bases at V and 8 bases at J; junction bases unmatched: 17. The CDR3 is 16 residues long. The CDR3 protein is CASRSIRTGGAGGYTF. The CDR3 nucleotides read TGTGCCAGCCGTTCTATACGGACAGGGGGCGCAGGAGGCTACACCTTC.

The chain joins TRBV12-3 or TRBV12-4 to TRBJ1-1; 8 bases map to TRBD1. CDR3 size: 13 residues. With 6 bases clipped from V and 5 bases from J, the junction kept 5 bases outside the gene matches. This chain's CDR3 is CASRLTGVTEAFF. The CDR3 region has the DNA TGTGCCAGCAGGCTGACAGGGGTTACTGAAGCTTTCTTT.

The chain employs TRBV10-2 and TRBJ1-5; D remains ambiguous. The CDR3 has 14 amino acids. Germline V lookup: CDR1 WSHSY, CDR2 SAAADI. V gave up 6 bases and J gave up 4 bases, with 13 bases separating them. CDR3 amino acids: CASRMIGGNQPQHF. The CDR3 DNA sequence: TGCGCCAGCAGAATGATAGGAGGAAATCAGCCCCAGCATTTT.

The rearrangement joins TRBV7-8 to TRBJ2-5, with 8 nucleotides matching TRBD1. V lost 4 bases and J lost 5; bases outside the gene matches: 12. CDR3 length equals 16 residues. Germline CDR1 and CDR2: SGHVS and FQNEAQ. The DNA for the CDR3 is TGTGCCAGCAGCTCACCACTACGGACAGGGAAGGAGACCCAGTACTTC. Translation: CASSSPLRTGKETQYF.

V and J are TRBV5-1 and TRBJ1-1, with D uncertain. The CDR3 is 13 amino acids. Germline loops: CDR1 SGHRS, CDR2 YFSETQ. With 4 bases removed from V and 4 bases from J, the gap between germline ends came to 11 bases. DNA of the CDR3: TGCGCCAGCAGCCCGGACGTCACCACTGAAGCTTTCTTT. This translates into CASSPDVTTEAFF.

The chain couples TRBV28 to TRBJ1-4; D is unresolved. V shed 4 bases and J shed 8 bases, with 17 bases lying between them. CDR1 MDHEN and CDR2 SYDVKM come from the germline V gene. CDR3 length equals 15 residues. The CDR3: CASSSPGASGEKLFF. CDR3 bases: TGTGCCAGCAGTTCCCCTGGCGCCTCGGGGGAAAAACTGTTTTTT. Full variable domain (outside the CDR3, taken from reference TRBV28 and TRBJ1-4): DVKVTQSSRYLVKRTGEKVFLECVQDMDHENMFWYRQDPGLGLRLIYFSYDVKMKEKGDIPEGYSVSREKKERFSLILESASTNQTSMYLCASSSPGASGEKLFFGSGTQLSVL.

V usage is TRBV5-4 and J usage is TRBJ1-2; D uncertain. The CDR3 contains 13 residues. Germline CDR1 and CDR2: SGHNT and YYREEE (reference sequence). V was clipped by 0 bases and J by 4 bases, with 7 bases between them. The CDR3 DNA follows: TGTGCCAGCAGCTTGGGTTCGCCCTATGGCTACACCTTC. This encodes CASSLGSPYGYTF.

The rearrangement uses TRBV6-5 and TRBJ2-3; TRBD1 matches 8 bases. The CDR3 runs 14 residues. V was pared by 6 bases and J by 3 bases, with 5 bases of the junction left unmatched. Germline V lookup: CDR1 MNHEY, CDR2 SVGAGI. The CDR3 DNA is TGTGCCAGCAGCGCAGGGGGCGGGACAGATACGCAGTATTTT. Translated: CASSAGGGTDTQYF.

The V gene is TRBV7-2, the J gene TRBJ2-2; TRBD2 agrees at 8 bases. The V gene's germline CDR1 is SGHTA and CDR2 FQGNSA. V was clipped by 2 bases and J by 4 bases; unmatched bases: 6. The CDR3 runs to 16 residues. The CDR3 DNA is TGTGCCAGCAGCTTACCGACGGGGGGGCGCACCGGGGAGCTGTTTTTT. It codes for CASSLPTGGRTGELFF.

The chain couples TRBV18 to TRBJ1-3; no clear D. The germline V gene has CDR1 KGHSH and CDR2 LQKENI. Trimming stripped 3 bases from V and 4 bases from J, with 4 bases between. The CDR3 covers 12 residues. The CDR3 nucleotides read TGTGCCAGCTCACCGCCAGGAAACACCATATATTTT. Its protein product is CASSPPGNTIYF. The variable domain in full, with the rest retrieved from reference TRBV18 and TRBJ1-3, is NAGVMQNPRHLVRRRGQEARLRCSPMKGHSHVYWYRQLPEEGLKFMVYLQKENIIDESGMPKERFSAEFPKEGPSILRIQQVVRGDSAAYFCASSPPGNTIYFGEGSWLTVV.

The V and J genes are TRBV7-2 and TRBJ1-1; 7 bases match TRBD1. The CDR3 loop spans 13 amino acids. The V gene's germline CDR1 is SGHTA and CDR2 FQGNSA. V dropped 5 bases and J dropped 2; count of bases not matched to a gene: 2. CDR3 DNA: TGTGCCAGCAGCGGGGACAGAAACACTGAAGCTTTCTTT. Its protein product is CASSGDRNTEAFF.

The chain has TRBV4-2 and TRBJ2-1; TRBD2 matches at 13 bases. Germline V gene lookup returns CDR1 LGHNA and CDR2 YNFKEQ. The CDR3 runs 18 residues. V trimming: 8 bases; J trimming: 6 bases; junction bases outside the gene matches: 16. The CDR3 region has the DNA TGTGCCAGCGGGACTAGCGGGGACCCAACCCTCGCCGCCAATGAGCAGTTCTTC. Encoded protein: CASGTSGDPTLAANEQFF.

The V and J genes are TRBV9 and TRBJ1-5; D not certain. The CDR3 is 14 amino acids. Trimming removed 2 bases from V and 0 bases from J, with 6 bases in between. In germline, CDR1 is SGDLS, CDR2 YYNGEE. The CDR3 sequence is CASSVGNSNQPQHF. DNA for the CDR3: TGTGCCAGCAGCGTCGGGAATAGCAATCAGCCCCAGCATTTT. The entire variable domain, with the rest obtained from reference TRBV9 and TRBJ1-5, is as follows: DSGVTQTPKHLITATGQRVTLRCSPRSGDLSVYWYQQSLDQGLQFLIQYYNGEERAKGNILERFSAQQFPDLHSELNLSSLELGDSALYFCASSVGNSNQPQHFGDGTRLSIL.

The CDR3 DNA sequence: TGTGCCAGCAGTTTTTCCGTGTTGTCAGGGGCAAGCGAGCAGTACTTC. Its translation: CASSFSVLSGASEQYF. The chain recombines TRBV28 with TRBJ2-7; TRBD1 is a possible D gene (6 bases). Trimming stripped 3 bases from V and 6 bases from J, with 21 bases between. Germline V lookup: CDR1 MDHEN, CDR2 SYDVKM. The CDR3 sequence is 16 residues long. The whole variable domain, filled in from reference TRBV28 and TRBJ2-7, reads DVKVTQSSRYLVKRTGEKVFLECVQDMDHENMFWYRQDPGLGLRLIYFSYDVKMKEKGDIPEGYSVSREKKERFSLILESASTNQTSMYLCASSFSVLSGASEQYFGPGTRLTVT.